One sample yielded the 2 T cell receptor beta chains listed below, sequenced in a study of blood T cell repertoires in COVID-19. Data came from immunoSEQ multiplex PCR; TCRdb stores just in-frame clones and leaves some out. The data show about 79,000 clones, 80% to 90% seen once. The sample was peripheral blood. The receptors were sampled from a man in his fifties or sixties with active COVID-19.

The chain is built from TRBV7-2 and TRBJ2-2, with a tentative D call TRBD1 (5 bases). Per germline, CDR1 SGHTA and CDR2 FQGNSA. V was shortened by 5 bases and J by 9 bases, with 13 bases between the two germline ends. The CDR3 extends over 13 amino acids. The CDR3 bases are TGTGCCAGCAGCCTAAGGGGTGTCCGGGAGCTGTTTTTT. Translation gives CASSLRGVRELFF.

This chain links TRBV10-3 with TRBJ1-5; D call uncertain. V was clipped by 5 bases and J by 0 bases, with 8 bases between them. The CDR3 runs to 14 residues. Germline CDR1 is ENHRY and CDR2 is SYGVKD. The CDR3 loop reads CAISREYSNQPQHF. The CDR3 DNA reads as TGTGCCATCAGTCGAGAGTATAGCAATCAGCCCCAGCATTTT.